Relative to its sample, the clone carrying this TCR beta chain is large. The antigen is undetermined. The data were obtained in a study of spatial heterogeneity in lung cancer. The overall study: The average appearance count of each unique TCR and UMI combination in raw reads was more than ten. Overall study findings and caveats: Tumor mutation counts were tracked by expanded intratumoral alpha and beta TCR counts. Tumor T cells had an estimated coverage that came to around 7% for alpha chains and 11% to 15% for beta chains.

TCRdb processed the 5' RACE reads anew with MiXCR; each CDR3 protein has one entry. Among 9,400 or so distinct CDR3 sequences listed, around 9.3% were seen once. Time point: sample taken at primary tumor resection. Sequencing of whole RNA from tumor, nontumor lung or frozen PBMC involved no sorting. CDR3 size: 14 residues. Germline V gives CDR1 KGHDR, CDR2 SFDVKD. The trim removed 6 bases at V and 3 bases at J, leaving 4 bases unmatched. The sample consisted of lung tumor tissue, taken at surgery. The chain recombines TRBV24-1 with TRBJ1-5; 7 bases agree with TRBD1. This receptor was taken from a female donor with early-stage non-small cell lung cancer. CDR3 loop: CATSQGGLNQPQHF. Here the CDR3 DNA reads TGTGCCACCAGTCAGGGGGGTCTCAATCAGCCCCAGCATTTT.